One and the same sample provided the 25 T cell receptor beta chains below, sequenced in a study of vaccination effects on CD4 cells after COVID-19. The antigens of these receptors remain unknown. Before sequencing, viral peptide pools were used by the ViraFEST assay to expand antigen-specific CD4+ T cells. When around 9 days of culture had elapsed, CD4+ T cells were isolated. Participants each got two BNT162b2 or mRNA-1273 vaccine doses. TCRdb's copy holds only in-frame clones and misses some; the assay was immunoSEQ multiplex PCR. The table lists about 28,000 clones, about 70% of them singletons, with 9.5% to 13% in the top ten. The specimen comprised CD4+ T cells from PBMCs cultured with HCoV-NL63 spike peptides, sampled after COVID-19 vaccination. Receptors were obtained from a human donor who received a COVID-19 vaccine.

The rearrangement links TRBV4-1 to TRBJ2-5; D uncertain. Looked up from germline, CDR1 is MGHRA and CDR2 is YSYEKL. CDR3 length: 13 amino acids. V was trimmed by 2 bases and J by 5 bases, leaving 9 bases between them. The CDR3 loop is CASSQQLVETQYF. In DNA form, the CDR3 reads TGCGCCAGCAGCCAACAACTCGTGGAGACCCAGTACTTC.

This CDR3 is CASSGTGAADTQYF. CDR3 sequence (DNA): TGTGCCAGCAGCGGGACAGGGGCGGCAGATACGCAGTATTTT. The genes are TRBV6-5 and TRBJ2-3, with 10 bases lining up with TRBD1. Germline CDR1 reads MNHEY; CDR2 reads SVGAGI. The CDR3 has 14 residues. V lost 6 bases and J lost 4; bases outside the gene matches: 4.

V and J are TRBV5-6 and TRBJ1-2; D gene uncertain. CDR3 length equals 12 residues. Looked up from germline, CDR1 is SGHDT and CDR2 is YYEEEE. V was shortened by 4 bases and J by 2 bases, with 6 bases between the two germline ends. The CDR3 coding sequence is TGTGCCAGCAGCGAGGTGAACTATGGCTACACCTTC. Protein product: CASSEVNYGYTF.

V gene TRBV2 combines with J gene TRBJ1-3, with TRBD1 as a possible D gene (5 bases). This CDR3 comprises 15 residues. V was clipped by 8 bases and J by 0 bases, with 14 bases between them. Germline lookup yields CDR1 SNHLY and CDR2 FYNNEI. The CDR3 region is CASGGGIFSGNTIYF. The CDR3 bases are TGTGCCAGCGGGGGGGGTATTTTCTCTGGAAACACCATATATTTT.

This clone was picked up a small number of times. The V gene is TRBV5-4, the J gene TRBJ2-2, with unresolved D. The germline V gene encodes CDR1 SGHNT and CDR2 YYREEE (reference sequence). The CDR3 runs 14 residues. Trimming took 2 bases from V and 2 from J, leaving 7 bases between them. This CDR3 is CASSFIGNTGELFF. The CDR3 DNA follows: TGTGCCAGCAGCTTCATCGGTAACACCGGGGAGCTGTTTTTT.

The chain couples TRBV11-2 to TRBJ2-2; D is perhaps TRBD2 (6 bases). The CDR3 is made up of 18 amino acids. The germline gives CDR1 SGHAT, CDR2 FQNNGV. V lost 2 bases, J lost 5 bases, and 21 bases lay in between. Here the CDR3 reads CASSLLSAASVTTGELFF. CDR3 nucleotide sequence: TGTGCCAGCAGCTTACTTTCGGCGGCTAGCGTGACTACCGGGGAGCTGTTTTTT.

The chain is built from TRBV6-4 and TRBJ1-5; possible D gene TRBD1, 5 bases. CDR3 length equals 14 residues. In germline, CDR1 is MRHNA, CDR2 SNTAGT. V dropped 3 bases and J dropped 6 bases, with 12 bases sitting between them. The CDR3 nucleotides are TGTGCCAGCAGTGAGTGGGGCTCGGGTCAGCCCCAGCATTTT. Translation gives CASSEWGSGQPQHF.

CDR3: CAISESGGQETQYF. CDR3 in DNA: TGTGCCATCAGTGAGTCGGGGGGGCAAGAGACCCAGTACTTC. This chain uses TRBV10-3 with TRBJ2-5; 7 bases fit TRBD2. CDR1 is ENHRY and CDR2 is SYGVKD in the germline V gene. The J segment lost 2 bases and the V segment lost 0 bases, leaving 0 bases of the junction unmatched. The CDR3 extends over 14 amino acids.

The chain uses TRBV7-2 and TRBJ1-2, with D perhaps TRBD1 (5 bases). The germline CDR1 and CDR2 sequences are SGHTA and FQGNSA. Trimming stripped 1 base from V and 2 bases from J, with 8 bases between. This CDR3 spans 14 amino acids. CDR3 residues: CASSLEGNNYGYTF. CDR3 sequence (DNA): TGTGCCAGCAGCTTAGAGGGGAACAACTATGGCTACACCTTC. The entire variable domain, with the rest obtained from reference TRBV7-2 and TRBJ1-2, is as follows: GAGVSQSPSNKVTEKGKDVELRCDPISGHTALYWYRQSLGQGLEFLIYFQGNSAPDKSGLPSDRFSAERTGGSVSTLTIQRTQQEDSAVYLCASSLEGNNYGYTFGSGTRLTVV.

The chain employs TRBV27 and TRBJ2-2; TRBD2 matches at 7 bases. CDR3 length: 14 residues. Germline V gene data show CDR1 as MNHEY and CDR2 as SMNVEV (reference sequence). After removal of 8 bases from V and 5 bases from J, the junction contained 8 bases not matched to a gene. Here the CDR3 reads CASLGLGGTGELFF. The CDR3, as DNA: TGTGCCAGCCTAGGGTTGGGGGGGACCGGGGAGCTGTTTTTT.

This clone was seen more than once but under ten times. V and J are TRBV12-3 or TRBV12-4 and TRBJ1-2, with a tentative D call TRBD1 (6 bases). Trimming left V 8 bases short and J 6 bases short, with 16 bases between. This CDR3 has 13 residues. The CDR3 sequence: CASQENRAHGYTF. In nucleotides, the CDR3 is TGTGCCAGCCAAGAAAACAGGGCCCATGGCTACACCTTC.

This clone was detected only a few times. The chain recombines TRBV5-1 with TRBJ1-4, with 7 bases aligning to TRBD1. The CDR3 sequence is 14 residues long. The ends lost 4 bases at V and 5 bases at J; junction bases unmatched: 5. Looked up from germline, CDR1 is SGHRS and CDR2 is YFSETQ. CDR3 protein: CASSAGQTNEKLFF. CDR3 nucleotides: TGCGCCAGCAGCGCGGGACAGACGAATGAAAAACTGTTTTTT.

The V call is TRBV10-1, the J call TRBJ1-2; D call uncertain. The CDR3 loop spans 15 amino acids. Deletions cut 3 bases from V and 4 bases from J, with 15 bases between. Per germline, CDR1 WNHNN and CDR2 SYGVQD (reference sequence). The CDR3, as DNA: TGCGCCAGCAGTGATTATAGTTGGGGTCCCTATGGCTACACCTTC. It is translated as CASSDYSWGPYGYTF.

The chain has TRBV6-5 and TRBJ1-2; possibly TRBD1 for D (5 bases). V lost 6 bases and J lost 4, with 12 bases in between. The CDR3 totals 13 residues. Germline V gene lookup returns CDR1 MNHEY and CDR2 SVGAGI. CDR3 in DNA: TGTGCCAGCAGGGTTGACAGATCCTATGGCTACACCTTC. This sequence encodes CASRVDRSYGYTF.

This chain uses TRBV2 with TRBJ2-7, with 11 positions matching TRBD1. Trimming removed 7 bases from V and 2 bases from J; junction bases left unmatched: 7. The CDR3 is 15 residues long. Germline assignment: CDR1 SNHLY and CDR2 FYNNEI. The CDR3 region has the DNA TGTGCCAGCATCCCGGGACAGGGGGAAACCTACGAGCAGTACTTC. The encoded protein is CASIPGQGETYEQYF.

V usage is TRBV6-5 and J usage is TRBJ1-6; D is ambiguous. The CDR3 covers 12 residues. V was clipped by 2 bases and J by 9 bases, with 5 bases between them. The germline gives CDR1 MNHEY, CDR2 SVGAGI. The CDR3 bases are TGTGCCAGCAGTTACAAGGGTTCACCCCTCCACTTT. Its protein is CASSYKGSPLHF.

The rearrangement links TRBV2 to TRBJ2-5, with D uncertain. The CDR3 loop spans 10 amino acids. V was trimmed by 5 bases and J by 4 bases, leaving 2 bases between them. Germline CDR1 reads SNHLY; CDR2 reads FYNNEI. This CDR3 reads CASSTETQYF. DNA for the CDR3: TGTGCCAGCAGTACAGAGACCCAGTACTTC.

The chain joins TRBV14 to TRBJ2-7, with a weak D call TRBD2 (5 bases). Germline CDR1 reads SGHDN; CDR2 reads FVKESK. The V gene lost 4 bases and the J gene lost 6 bases, with 13 bases spanning the gap. The CDR3 is made up of 13 amino acids. The CDR3 bases are TGTGCCAGCAGCCTCGGACTCCCCTCCGAGCAGTACTTC. Translation gives CASSLGLPSEQYF.

The rearrangement uses TRBV3-1 (or the pseudogene TRBV3-2) and TRBJ1-5, with a tentative D call TRBD1 (5 bases). Per the germline V gene, CDR1 is LGHDT and CDR2 is YNNKEL (reference sequence). The length of the CDR3 is 13 residues. V shed 5 bases and J shed 7 bases, with 12 bases lying between them. Here the CDR3 reads CASSGGLGQPQHF. In DNA form, the CDR3 reads TGTGCCAGCAGCGGGGGGTTAGGGCAGCCCCAGCATTTT.

The CDR3 DNA reads TGCGCCAGCAGAATCCGCGAAAGGGCCGGGGAGCTGTTTTTT. It translates to CASRIRERAGELFF. The chain joins TRBV5-1 to TRBJ2-2, with D unresolved. The CDR3 loop spans 14 amino acids. CDR1 SGHRS and CDR2 YFSETQ come from the germline V gene. Trimming took off 5 bases at V and 6 bases at J, with 14 bases between the two ends.

In its sample, this clone was seen a few times. The genes are TRBV6-1 and TRBJ1-4; D is possibly TRBD1 (5 bases). CDR3 size: 14 residues. V was clipped by 0 bases and J by 7 bases, with 9 bases between them. Germline CDR1 is MNHNS and CDR2 is SASEGT. The CDR3 protein is CASSEAAGVEKLFF. The CDR3 nucleotides read TGTGCCAGCAGTGAAGCGGCGGGGGTTGAAAAACTGTTTTTT.

The chain is built from TRBV2 and TRBJ1-5; D remains ambiguous. Per the germline V gene, CDR1 is SNHLY and CDR2 is FYNNEI. The CDR3 is 15 amino acids. V lost 3 bases and J 0 bases, leaving 9 bases between the germline ends. The chain's CDR3 is CASSDLAYSNQPQHF. The CDR3 DNA follows: TGTGCCAGCAGTGATTTAGCGTATAGCAATCAGCCCCAGCATTTT.

This chain connects TRBV2 to TRBJ2-1; perhaps TRBD2 as D (6 bases). Germline CDR1 is SNHLY and CDR2 is FYNNEI. The germline V and J ends were trimmed by 5 bases and 14 bases, with 16 bases remaining between them. The CDR3 is 12 residues long. This chain's CDR3 is CASSQKEGSKFF. The CDR3 bases are TGTGCCAGCAGTCAGAAGGAGGGATCCAAGTTCTTC.

This clone was seen a single time. CDR3 bases: TGTGCCAGCAGCGCCGACCATATCAGGAACACTGAAGCTTTCTTT. Protein: CASSADHIRNTEAFF. J is TRBJ1-1 and V is TRBV5-5; D remains unclear. V lost 4 bases, J lost 1 base, and 14 bases lay in between. This CDR3 spans 15 amino acids. CDR1 and CDR2 from the germline V gene are SGHKS and YYEKEE (reference sequence).

J is TRBJ2-1 and V is TRBV10-3, with a tentative D call TRBD2 (6 bases). Germline V gene data show CDR1 as ENHRY and CDR2 as SYGVKD. Trimming removed 10 bases from V and 5 bases from J, with 18 bases in between. The CDR3 contains 14 residues. This CDR3 is CATFGTYNDNEQFF. The CDR3 nucleotides read TGTGCCACCTTCGGGACTTACAACGACAATGAGCAGTTCTTC.